Below are 32 T cell receptor beta chains sequenced from a single sample in a study of blood T cells in healthy people across ages (dated by TCRdb to 2015 to 2017). Library construction relied on 5' RACE. Instrument on record: Illumina HiSeq 2500. A second about 7 to 12 cycle PCR used a sample-barcoded 5' primer and a J-beta primer mix. Using fastp trimming at Q25 and MiXCR clonotype assembly, TCRdb reanalyzed the public sequencing data and kept in-frame beta chains. Entries that share a CDR3 protein sequence are merged under the most common genes and DNA. The sample table holds around 800,000 distinct CDR3 sequences, of which more than 35% were seen once. Clones ranked in the top ten supply 15% to 20% of the sample. Sample: blood. These receptors were obtained from a man aged 80 or over in good health.

V and J are TRBV4-3 and TRBJ2-5; tentatively, D is TRBD1 (6 bases). The last part of the DNA fits TRBJ2-7 better; the J call may be wrong. CDR3 length: 15 residues. Germline assignment: CDR1 LGHNA and CDR2 YSLEER. CDR3: CASSQQFLEGGEQYF. The CDR3 DNA follows: TGCGCCAGCAGCCAACAATTCCTAGAAGGGGGCGAGCAGTACTTC.

This clonotype was detected ten times or more. The chain links TRBV7-2 to TRBJ2-5; 9 nucleotides line up with TRBD1. J was trimmed by 5 bases and V by 1 base; bases with no gene match: 8. There are 16 residues in the CDR3. Germline-derived CDR1 and CDR2 are SGHTA and FQGNSA. CDR3 coding DNA: TGTGCCAGCAGCTTAGTGGACAGGGGCGTAAGGGAGACCCAGTACTTC. Encoded protein: CASSLVDRGVRETQYF.

The chain uses TRBV20-1 and TRBJ2-5; perhaps TRBD2 as D (5 bases). Germline V gene data show CDR1 as DFQATT and CDR2 as SNEGSKA (reference sequence). V was shortened by 1 base and J by 5 bases, with 8 bases between the two germline ends. The CDR3 extends over 12 amino acids. The CDR3 reads CSARVGVETQYF. The DNA for the CDR3 is TGCAGTGCTAGAGTGGGAGTGGAGACCCAGTACTTC.

The sample holds a few counts of this clonotype. This chain links TRBV20-1 with TRBJ2-3, with D tentatively TRBD2 (6 bases). Per germline, CDR1 DFQATT and CDR2 SNEGSKA (reference sequence). V gave up 6 bases and J gave up 5 bases, with 18 bases separating them. This CDR3 is built from 14 residues. The CDR3 reads CSAGRTGVGDTQYF. DNA of the CDR3: TGCAGTGCCGGAAGAACGGGAGTGGGAGATACGCAGTATTTT.

J is TRBJ1-2 and V is TRBV27; 9 nucleotides line up with TRBD1. The CDR3 runs 15 residues. With V trimmed by 6 bases and J by 6 bases, 11 bases remained unmatched. Germline-derived CDR1 and CDR2 are MNHEY and SMNVEV (reference sequence). Written as DNA, the CDR3 is TGTGCCAGCAGCCAAGCCGGGACAGGGAGGAATGGCTACACCTTC. This translates into CASSQAGTGRNGYTF.

The rearrangement links TRBV27 to TRBJ1-2, with D hard to call. CDR1 and CDR2 from the germline V gene are MNHEY and SMNVEV (reference sequence). V was trimmed by 7 bases and J by 2 bases, leaving 11 bases between them. This CDR3 has 13 amino acids. CDR3 amino acids: CASKLGSNYGYTF. Here the CDR3 DNA reads TGTGCCAGCAAATTGGGGTCCAACTATGGCTACACCTTC.

The chain links TRBV27 to TRBJ2-7; TRBD1 might be the D (5 bases). Trimming stripped 0 bases from V and 5 bases from J, with 14 bases between. Germline V gene data show CDR1 as MNHEY and CDR2 as SMNVEV (reference sequence). There are 15 residues in the CDR3. In nucleotides, the CDR3 is TGTGCCAGCAGTTTATCCTTCGGCAGGGCCCACGAGCAGTACTTC. Amino acid sequence: CASSLSFGRAHEQYF.

This clonotype was observed a handful of times. Compared with germline, one end of the junction differs, possibly owing to a read error. The chain is built from TRBV5-1 and TRBJ2-3; no firm D call. Germline CDR1 reads SGHRS; CDR2 reads YFSETQ. The CDR3 is 12 residues long. As DNA, the CDR3 is TGCGCCAGCAGCTTTGATACAGCTACGCAGTATTTT. It translates to CASSFDTATQYF.

Remarks on this clonotype: Given a much more abundant clone one base away, this may be a read error. The chain carries TRBV10-2 and TRBJ2-5; 10 bases agree with TRBD2. Germline V lookup: CDR1 WSHSY, CDR2 SAAADI. J lost 11 bases, V lost 4 bases, and 16 bases had no gene match. This CDR3 is 16 amino acids long. The CDR3 loop is CASSGAGTSAYNEQYF. CDR3 sequence (DNA): TGCGCCAGCAGTGGGGCCGGGACTAGCGCGTACAATGAGCAGTACTTC.

This clonotype was seen more than once but under ten times. The chain uses TRBV9 and TRBJ2-1; 8 bases align to TRBD1. This CDR3 is built from 14 residues. The V gene's germline CDR1 is SGDLS and CDR2 YYNGEE. V dropped 0 bases and J dropped 9; count of bases not matched to a gene: 5. Written as DNA, the CDR3 is TGTGCCAGCAGCGTAGGGCAGGGGGCGGGTGAGCAGTTCTTC. Translated: CASSVGQGAGEQFF.

V gene TRBV9 combines with J gene TRBJ2-1, with 9 bases aligning to TRBD1. With 3 bases clipped from V and 1 base from J, the junction kept 5 bases outside the gene matches. Germline loops: CDR1 SGDLS, CDR2 YYNGEE. The CDR3 has 16 amino acids. In nucleotides, the CDR3 is TGTGCCAGCAGCGCTCGGGACAGGGCATCCTACAATGAGCAGTTCTTC. Translation gives CASSARDRASYNEQFF. Complete variable domain (other parts from reference TRBV9 and TRBJ2-1): DSGVTQTPKHLITATGQRVTLRCSPRSGDLSVYWYQQSLDQGLQFLIQYYNGEERAKGNILERFSAQQFPDLHSELNLSSLELGDSALYFCASSARDRASYNEQFFGPGTRLTVL.

The rearrangement links TRBV20-1 to TRBJ2-7, with 12 nucleotides matching TRBD2. Unmatched junction bases numbered 7, after V lost 5 bases and J lost 5 bases. The CDR3 extends over 14 amino acids. Germline CDR1 DFQATT, CDR2 SNEGSKA (reference sequence). The CDR3 nucleotides are TGCAGTGCTTTTCGGACTAGCGGGATCGACGAGCAGTACTTC. As protein: CSAFRTSGIDEQYF.

CDR3 amino acids: CASSFGRYTEAFF. The CDR3 DNA reads as TGTGCCAGCAGTTTTGGGAGGTACACTGAAGCTTTCTTT. The rearrangement joins TRBV27 to TRBJ1-1; D gene uncertain. CDR3 length: 13 residues. Germline V gene data show CDR1 as MNHEY and CDR2 as SMNVEV (reference sequence). V lost 3 bases, J lost 3 bases, and 8 bases lay in between.

The chain recombines TRBV30 with TRBJ2-5; D is ambiguous. V dropped 0 bases and J dropped 5 bases, with 7 bases sitting between them. The CDR3 sequence is 12 residues long. Per the germline V gene, CDR1 is GTSNPN and CDR2 is SVGIG (reference sequence). The CDR3 sequence is CAWSVFRETQYF. The CDR3 nucleotides read TGTGCCTGGAGTGTGTTCCGGGAGACCCAGTACTTC.

The rearrangement links TRBV7-6 to TRBJ2-2; D remains unclear. V lost 5 bases to trimming and J lost 3 bases, with 13 bases between them. Germline V gene lookup returns CDR1 SGHVS and CDR2 FNYEAQ. The CDR3 has 15 residues. The CDR3 sequence: CASSRNHRDTGELFF. The CDR3 bases are TGTGCCAGCAGCCGGAACCATAGGGACACCGGGGAGCTGTTTTTT.

Here the CDR3 reads CASSQAARSGNTIYF. The CDR3 DNA reads as TGCGCCAGCAGCCAAGCGGCCCGCTCTGGAAACACCATATATTTT. This chain links TRBV4-3 with TRBJ1-3, with no clear D. Per the germline V gene, CDR1 is LGHNA and CDR2 is YSLEER. Trimming removed 1 base at V and 0 bases at J, with 7 bases between. The CDR3 is 15 amino acids.

The rearrangement links TRBV18 to TRBJ2-7; the match to TRBD2 covers 8 bases. Losses at the gene ends were 4 bases for V and 6 bases for J; bases not matched to a gene: 5. Germline loops: CDR1 KGHSH, CDR2 LQKENI. This CDR3 is built from 13 residues. CDR3 in amino acids: CASSQVLAGEQYF. In DNA, the CDR3 is TGTGCCAGCTCACAAGTCCTAGCGGGCGAGCAGTACTTC.

This clonotype came up a few times. V gene TRBV12-3 or TRBV12-4 combines with J gene TRBJ1-5; D call uncertain. V lost 2 bases, J lost 11 bases, and 13 bases lay in between. The CDR3 consists of 13 residues. CDR3 DNA: TGTGCCAGCAGTTTACAAGGTCGGGCGGCCCAGCATTTT. This translates into CASSLQGRAAQHF.

The chain has TRBV20-1 and TRBJ2-5; maybe TRBD1 (6 bases). The DNA matches TRBJ2-7 better at its end, which makes the J call doubtful. Per the germline V gene, CDR1 is DFQATT and CDR2 is SNEGSKA (reference sequence). The CDR3 consists of 14 residues. The DNA of the CDR3 is TGCAGTGCTAGTCAATCAAACAGGGTGAGCGAGCAGTACTTC. It encodes CSASQSNRVSEQYF.

The table lists this clonotype with many counts. V and J are TRBV20-1 and TRBJ2-5, with D tentatively TRBD2 (5 bases). CDR3 length: 13 residues. V was clipped by 5 bases and J by 5 bases, with 15 bases between them. Germline V CDR1 and CDR2: DFQATT, SNEGSKA (reference sequence). CDR3 sequence: CSAGGGLGETQYF. CDR3 bases: TGCAGTGCTGGAGGCGGGTTGGGGGAGACCCAGTACTTC.

This clonotype was observed a few times. The V and J genes are TRBV12-3 or TRBV12-4 and TRBJ2-3; TRBD1 agrees at 11 bases. V dropped 8 bases and J dropped 4; count of bases not matched to a gene: 2. The CDR3 runs to 13 residues. CDR3 DNA sequence: TGTGCCAGCGGGACAGGGGGTTCAGATACGCAGTATTTT. It yields the protein CASGTGGSDTQYF.

This clonotype was seen a few times. A much bigger clone sits one base away, suggesting this may be a read error. The V gene is TRBV6-5, the J gene TRBJ2-7, with 10 bases lining up with TRBD2. In germline, CDR1 is MNHEY, CDR2 SVGAGI. This CDR3 is built from 15 residues. J was trimmed by 7 bases and V by 5 bases; bases with no gene match: 11. The CDR3 region is CASSPSGGPYNEQYF. In DNA form, the CDR3 reads TGTGCCAGCAGTCCTAGCGGGGGACCCTACAATGAGCAGTACTTC.

The V and J genes are TRBV3-1 and TRBJ2-5, with 8 bases that match TRBD2. Germline V CDR1 and CDR2: LGHDT, YNNKEL (reference sequence). The CDR3 runs to 14 residues. The J segment lost 6 bases and the V segment lost 2 bases, leaving 5 bases of the junction unmatched. The CDR3 bases are TGTGCCAGCAGCCAAAGCGGGAGTCGGAAGACCCAGTACTTC. The encoded protein is CASSQSGSRKTQYF.

The V gene is TRBV29-1, the J gene TRBJ1-2, with 8 bases that match TRBD1. The CDR3 loop spans 14 amino acids. The V segment lost 6 bases and the J segment 0 bases; nucleotides outside the gene matches: 6. Germline V gene sequence: CDR1 SQVTM, CDR2 ANQGSEA. CDR3 bases: TGCAGCGTGGGTGACAGGGGTCCTAACTATGGCTACACCTTC. Protein product: CSVGDRGPNYGYTF.

This clonotype was seen a handful of times. V and J are TRBV5-5 and TRBJ2-5; D gene unclear. CDR3 length equals 15 residues. Germline V CDR1 and CDR2: SGHKS, YYEKEE (reference sequence). V was shortened by 1 base and J by 2 bases, with 12 bases between the two germline ends. The CDR3 DNA reads TGTGCCAGCAGCTTGATGGGGAATCGGCAAGAGACCCAGTACTTC. This codes for CASSLMGNRQETQYF. The variable domain in full, completed from reference TRBV5-5 and TRBJ2-5, reads DAGVTQSPTHLIKTRGQQVTLRCSPISGHKSVSWYQQVLGQGPQFIFQYYEKEERGRGNFPDRFSARQFPNYSSELNVNALLLGDSALYLCASSLMGNRQETQYFGPGTRLLVL.

V usage is TRBV4-3 and J usage is TRBJ2-5; D is perhaps TRBD2 (6 bases). CDR1 LGHNA and CDR2 YSLEER come from the germline V gene. This CDR3 spans 14 amino acids. The V and J ends lost 4 bases and 2 bases respectively, with 11 bases between them. The CDR3 sequence is CASSRGLRQETQYF. The DNA for the CDR3 is TGCGCCAGCAGCCGGGGACTGCGGCAAGAGACCCAGTACTTC.

The chain employs TRBV20-1 and TRBJ2-7, with TRBD1 as a possible D gene (6 bases). The J call may not be correct, given that the DNA end is closer to TRBJ2-5. This CDR3 has 15 amino acids. The germline V gene has CDR1 DFQATT and CDR2 SNEGSKA (reference sequence). The chain's CDR3 is CSARDPRQVGGTQYF. In DNA form, the CDR3 reads TGCAGTGCTAGAGACCCGAGGCAGGTAGGGGGGACCCAGTACTTC.

The rearrangement links TRBV12-3 or TRBV12-4 to TRBJ2-4; D is unclear. The ends were cut back, 1 base at V and 0 bases at J, with 10 bases in the middle. The CDR3 runs to 16 residues. The CDR3 loop reads CASSLGLATAKNIQYF. The CDR3 DNA reads TGTGCCAGCAGTTTAGGGCTGGCGACAGCCAAAAACATTCAGTACTTC.

This clonotype showed up just a few times. The chain has TRBV29-1 and TRBJ1-1; D not certain. The CDR3 has 13 amino acids. The V gene's germline CDR1 is SQVTM and CDR2 ANQGSEA. Trimming took 5 bases from V and 0 from J, leaving 10 bases between them. DNA of the CDR3: TGCAGCGTTAAGATACTCATGAACACTGAAGCTTTCTTT. This encodes CSVKILMNTEAFF.

The sample holds a few counts of this clonotype. The V gene is TRBV5-5, the J gene TRBJ2-3, with D uncertain. Germline CDR1 SGHKS, CDR2 YYEKEE (reference sequence). Trimming removed 1 base at V and 3 bases at J, with 12 bases between. CDR3 length: 15 amino acids. In nucleotides, the CDR3 is TGTGCCAGCAGCTTGAGGTCGGCTCAGACAGATACGCAGTATTTT. It specifies CASSLRSAQTDTQYF.

This clonotype was detected a few times. The chain joins TRBV2 to TRBJ2-1; possibly TRBD1 or TRBD2 for D (5 bases each). The CDR3 length is 18 residues. Trimming removed 1 base at V and 9 bases at J, with 25 bases between. Germline V CDR1 and CDR2: SNHLY, FYNNEI. CDR3 in amino acids: CASSEGQFEDSRGGEQFF. The CDR3 coding sequence is TGTGCCAGCAGTGAAGGACAGTTCGAAGACAGCCGTGGGGGTGAGCAGTTCTTC.

The rearrangement uses TRBV20-1 and TRBJ2-7; 12 bases agree with TRBD2. Germline loops: CDR1 DFQATT, CDR2 SNEGSKA (reference sequence). Unmatched junction bases numbered 2, after V lost 4 bases and J lost 4 bases. There are 13 residues in the CDR3. The CDR3 DNA sequence: TGCAGTGCTAAGCTAGCGGGAGGGTACGAGCAGTACTTC. Translating it yields CSAKLAGGYEQYF.